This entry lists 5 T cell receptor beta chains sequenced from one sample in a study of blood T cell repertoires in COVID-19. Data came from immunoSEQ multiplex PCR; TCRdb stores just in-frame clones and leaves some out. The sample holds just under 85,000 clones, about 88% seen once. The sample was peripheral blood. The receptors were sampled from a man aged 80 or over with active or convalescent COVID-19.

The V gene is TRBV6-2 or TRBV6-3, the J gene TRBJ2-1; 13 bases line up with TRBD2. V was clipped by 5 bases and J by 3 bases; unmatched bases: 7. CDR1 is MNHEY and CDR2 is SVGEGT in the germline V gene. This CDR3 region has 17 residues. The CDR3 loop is CASSPLAGGSNYNEQFF. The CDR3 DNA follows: TGTGCCAGCAGTCCACTAGCGGGAGGGAGTAACTACAATGAGCAGTTCTTC.

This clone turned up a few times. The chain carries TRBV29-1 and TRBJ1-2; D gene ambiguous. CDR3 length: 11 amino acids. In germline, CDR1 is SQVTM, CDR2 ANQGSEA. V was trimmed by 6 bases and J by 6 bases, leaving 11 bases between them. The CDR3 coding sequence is TGCAGCGTGACGACGGCGGATGGCTACACCTTC. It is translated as CSVTTADGYTF.

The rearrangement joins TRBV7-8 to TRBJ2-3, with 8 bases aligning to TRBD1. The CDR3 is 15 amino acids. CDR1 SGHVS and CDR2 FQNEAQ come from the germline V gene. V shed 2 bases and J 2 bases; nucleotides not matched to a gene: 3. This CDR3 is CASSLRDRTTDTQYF. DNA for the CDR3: TGTGCCAGCAGCTTAAGGGACAGGACCACAGATACGCAGTATTTT.

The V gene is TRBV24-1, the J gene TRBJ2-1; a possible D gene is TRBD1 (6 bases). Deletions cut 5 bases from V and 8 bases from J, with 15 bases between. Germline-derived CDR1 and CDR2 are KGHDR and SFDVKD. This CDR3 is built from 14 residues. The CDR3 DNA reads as TGTGCCACCAGTGGTGGATCAAAGGGGGATGAGCAGTTCTTC. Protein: CATSGGSKGDEQFF.

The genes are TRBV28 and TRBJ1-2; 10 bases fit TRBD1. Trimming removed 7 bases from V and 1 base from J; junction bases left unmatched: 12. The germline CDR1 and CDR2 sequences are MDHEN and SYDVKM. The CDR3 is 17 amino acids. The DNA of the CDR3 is TGTGCCAGCACCTCTCCTGGGACAGGGGCTCGTAACTATGGCTACACCTTC. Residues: CASTSPGTGARNYGYTF.